The T cell receptor beta chain under discussion was sequenced for a study of T cells in Graves' hyperthyroidism and ophthalmopathy (dated by TCRdb to the late 2010s). Notes on the research overall: Peripheral blood samples were taken at the time of initial diagnosis, prior to any treatment. To identify TCR V-J signatures that set the groups apart, the researchers used a discovery cohort of about a hundred patients, made up of 40 to 45 with Graves' ophthalmopathy and 57 with stable Graves' hyperthyroidism. Prospective prediction of ophthalmopathy was tested in an independent validation cohort of 18 to 20 hyperthyroidism patients and some 17 patients who later progressed to ophthalmopathy. The 100 or so discovery patients were divided at random into training and test sets in a 7:3 ratio. In addition, the study compared T-cell repertoires in thyroid tissue and in blood from six Graves' hyperthyroidism patients. After blood sampling, hyperthyroidism patients were treated with methimazole at a starting dose of 30 mg daily, and ophthalmopathy patients were treated with high-dose intravenous methylprednisolone. The paper describes TCR Vbeta CDR3 sequencing of 140 or so peripheral blood samples, made up of 43 ophthalmopathy patients, 70 to 80 hyperthyroidism patients and roughly 17 progressor patients.

Study-wide conclusions, independent of this receptor: Most expanded thyroid clonotypes (frequency above 0.001) were also detected in blood, a finding suggesting that blood repertoires may reflect thyroid immune responses. During validation, the model predicted progression to ophthalmopathy a median of about 5.9 months ahead of onset, with more than 60% sensitivity and less than 85% specificity. Ophthalmopathy was separated from stable hyperthyroidism by a 13 V-J signature model, with about 88% sensitivity and just over 81% specificity obtained in cross-validation and 80%/75% obtained in testing. No statistical method was used to set the sample size in advance, and investigators knew the group allocation.

The CDR3 runs 16 residues from the cysteine to the phenylalanine. CDR3 DNA only is kept here, 48 bases in frame from base 1. For CDR1 and CDR2, the germline V gene (reference sequence) lists SEHNR and FQNEAQ. The hyperthyroidism patients were between 18 and 65 years old and newly diagnosed, with a disease duration of less than 2 months. Any patient with an uncontrolled infection, another autoimmune disease, pregnancy or lactation was excluded. Clinical symptoms, serum thyroxine and TRAb, thyroid ultrasound, and orbital computed tomography formed the basis for the diagnoses. Blood from progressor patients was drawn when they were first diagnosed with hyperthyroidism, before any ophthalmopathy symptoms appeared. PBMCs were separated from roughly 10 ml of fresh peripheral blood using Ficoll-Paque density gradient centrifugation. Progressor patients were defined as those initially diagnosed with Graves' hyperthyroidism in whom ophthalmopathy developed during follow-up. Trizol reagent was used to extract total RNA, and RNA quality was then checked on an Agilent 2100 Bioanalyzer.

The TCR beta CDR3 regions were amplified from RNA transcripts. The TCR CDR3 was subjected to a first round of RT-PCR using the HTBI primer set and the Qiagen OneStep RT-PCR kit. A second multiplex PCR round built the libraries, followed by size selection and purification. The libraries were sequenced on an Illumina HiSeq2000 using paired-end 100 bp reads. The study's own analysis went as follows. SOAPnuke was used to process the raw data, throwing out any read that contained adapters or uncalled bases, had a mean Phred below 15, or lacked an exact constant-primer or identifier match. COPE v1.2.5 was used to merge high-quality paired reads, and clonotypes were defined as unique nucleotide sequences. MiTCR v1.1 was used to align the clonotypes against IMGT TRBV, TRBD and TRBJ reference segments. Analysis was restricted to V-J combinations with a frequency above 0.0001, which covered roughly 99% of repertoires. A TCS score was defined as the ratio of F50 (clonal expansion) to E x V (chaos), with BLOSUM62-based TCRdist applied between CDR3 peptides within each V-J. Welch's t-statistics and random forest reduced 500 to 650 V-J features to 10 to 15, which were used in a naive Bayes classifier (R e1071). TCRdb itself trimmed the public reads at Q25 with fastp, ran MiXCR and retained productive beta chains. Every distinct CDR3 protein forms one entry, paired with its most common genes and DNA. Here the V and J calls rest on TCRdb's processing, not on the authors' analysis. Recorded for this sample are 690,000 or so distinct CDR3 sequences; 15% to 20% of them occurred a single time. The top ten hold around 17% of the sample.

This clonotype occurred once. Which antigen it targets is not known. A read error may be the cause here, since a much bigger clone is one base away. The sequenced sample was blood. The chain links TRBV7-9 with TRBJ2-7, with 11 bases matching TRBD2. This clonotype originated in a woman between 45 and 60 years old with Graves' hyperthyroidism that later progressed to Graves' ophthalmopathy. The CDR3 region: CASSLLGSGGAYEQYF. The DNA is as follows: TGTGCCAGCAGCCTCCTAGGTAGCGGGGGGGCCTATGAGCAGTACTTC.